This T cell receptor beta chain was captured in a study of blood T cell repertoires in COVID-19. As handled by the study authors: Estimates of nucleated cell counts were drawn from the amplification of reference gene primers. Method: immunoSEQ multiplex PCR; TCRdb's copy keeps in-frame clones and lacks some. V, J and clone size derive from that table, while D and trimming were established from the DNA sequence. Among 150,000 to 200,000 clones listed, roughly 82% were seen once. Clinical history reported by participants formed the basis on which cohorts were assigned. Resolution of symptoms, clearance, or two negative PCRs was present in recovered Cohort 3 donors. CDR3 length equals 15 residues. The germline V gene encodes CDR1 MNHEY and CDR2 SVGAGI. Trimming removed 5 bases from V and 4 bases from J, with 17 bases in between.

The chain combines TRBV6-5 with TRBJ1-1, with D unresolved. The sequenced sample consisted of PBMCs or T cells enriched from blood (not recorded which). The TCR sequence derives from a man between 50 and 59 years old who had recovered from COVID-19. CDR3 amino acids: CASSPPGTVGTEAFF. CDR3 nucleotide sequence: TGTGCCAGCAGTCCCCCGGGAACAGTGGGCACTGAAGCTTTCTTT.